The T cell receptor (beta chain) described here comes from a study of cytomegalovirus exposure and HLA in healthy donors listed by TCRdb under 2017. Concerning the study at large: In an earlier analysis of under 600 of the donors, 250 to 300 Gb of sequence data and some 100 million unique TCR beta sequences from approximately 180 million T cells were reported. An early release that covered roughly 600 HLA-typed donors contained about 300 gigabases of sequencing data and roughly 84 million unique TCR sequences. Of the 398 genotyped donors, 81% fell in the genetic ancestry cluster associated with self-reported Caucasian donors. The study aimed to test whether cataloging public T cell receptors could reveal signatures of past pathogen exposure. The T cell repertoires of 666 subjects were profiled by immunosequencing and related to cytomegalovirus serostatus. Besides the first cohort of some 670 subjects, a separate validation cohort made up of 120 different subjects was used. To predict cytomegalovirus infection status, the study combined high-throughput TCR immunosequencing, statistical association of individual TCRs with disease status, and machine learning. A later analysis re-examined previously published TCR beta repertoires from about 700 donors and added high-resolution HLA genotyping to investigate patterns of TCR occurrence. Rather than using new phenotypic data, the later analysis identified candidate immune exposures from TCR beta sequences and from how often those sequences occurred across donors. To decide whether each TCR beta V gene segment behaved as functional or pseudogenic, an earlier analysis of fewer than 750 of the donors relied on high-throughput TCR beta sequencing. Donor age, sex, ethnicity and CMV serostatus were collected together with the repertoire data. In a later genetic analysis, genome-wide SNP genotypes for 398 of the 666 donors were used, and that subset was treated as a discovery cohort. Every repertoire in the discovery cohort had been generated on one and the same sequencing platform. HLA typing included class I and class II loci at four-digit resolution. Typing coverage differed by locus: A, B, C, DRB1 and DQB1 were typed in roughly 620-640 donors, DQA1 in about 550, DPA1 in over 600, and DPB1 in 472. About 5 DR-DQ haplotypes were handled as single units for association and clustering, since linkage in the cohort was strong. Among about 400 genotyped donors of the cohort, an average of roughly 230,000 unique TCR beta nucleotide sequences was sequenced per donor, of which roughly 18% were non-productive.

This clone occurred once. It has no known antigen specificity. The sample holds no much larger clone one base away, and base qualities are not on file. The CDR3 starts with the cysteine, ends with the phenylalanine, and has 14 residues. Just the 42-base CDR3 DNA is kept, in frame starting at base 1. CDR1 and CDR2 are read off the germline V gene as LGHNA and YNFKEQ. At the junction V is shortened by 1 base and J by 5 bases, with 12 bases in between. The cohort consisted of approximately 670 healthy bone marrow donors. All cohort members were sampled while nominally healthy, although unrecorded immune exposures were likely present. The donor was CMV seronegative and belonged to the group of 352 seronegative cohort members. A peripheral blood sample was provided by each donor, and peripheral blood mononuclear cells were used for TCR beta sequencing. Genomic DNA was extracted from the blood cell samples with the Qiagen DNeasy Blood Extraction Kit.

Receptor libraries were prepared by the immunoSEQ multiplex PCR assay. The multiplex PCR relied on a mix of 60 forward primers for TCR Vbeta segments and 13 reverse primers for TCR Jbeta segments. A multiplex PCR assay on genomic DNA amplified the CDR3 region of rearranged TCR beta genes. On the Illumina HiSeq System, the amplified TCR beta libraries were sequenced as 87-base-pair reads. Regarding the original processing steps: A later analysis tallied roughly 76 million unique TCR beta chains across the 666 repertoires, and approximately 12 million of those chains were shared by two or more donors. To remove PCR and sequencing errors, raw reads were error-corrected and collapsed into unique sequences using a nearest-neighbor algorithm that merged closely related sequences. V, D and J gene segments were assigned by aligning CDR3 sequences to IMGT reference sequences. For a sequence to be retained, at least a six-nucleotide match to both a V gene segment and a J gene segment was required. A rearrangement was called productive if the CDR3 had no stop codons and remained in frame with V and J, and every other rearrangement was called non-productive. Following IMGT convention, CDR3 was defined as the stretch from the second conserved V-encoded cysteine up to the conserved J-encoded phenylalanine. Sequences without an unambiguous match to a single V gene segment were excluded from the earlier analysis of 500 to 700 of the donors. An earlier analysis of several hundred of the donors called V segments functional above 56.7% productive rearrangements and segregating when the between-donor standard deviation exceeded 5%. A statistical classification framework was built to diagnose cytomegalovirus status from the catalog of TCR beta chain sequences. V and J gene assignment, in a later analysis, came from comparing TCR nucleotide sequences with IMGT/GENE-DB human TR gene sequences. A later analysis assigned CDR3 sequences and most-parsimonious VDJ recombination scenarios with the TCRdist pipeline. In a later analysis, each TCR beta chain was defined by its CDR3 amino acid sequence together with its V-gene family, and reads without a unique V-gene family were excluded. A later analysis removed roughly 590 highly shared, low-generation-probability nucleotide sequences to deal with suspected cross-contamination and a sequencing artifact. In a later analysis, a clonal expansion index for each public chain was calculated from normalized within-repertoire ranks of inferred template counts. In a later analysis, generation probabilities were computed with a VDJ recombination model fitted to out-of-frame rearrangements, and the resulting probabilities were checked against IGoR. In a later analysis, hypergeometric tests were used to score TCR-TCR, TCR-HLA and TCR-CMV co-occurrence, with a repertoire-size bias correction applied to TCR pairs. In a later analysis, false discovery rates were estimated by permuting HLA or CMV assignments 20 times. In a later analysis, co-occurring TCRs were grouped with DBSCAN, and TCRdist sequence similarity was added when clustering was performed within HLA-allele-positive subsets. Repertoires with fewer than 30,000 or more than 120,000 public chains were left out of co-occurrence clustering, as were several repertoires with anomalous nucleotide sharing. This is the immuneACCESS table as TCRdb keeps it, with only in-frame sequences that have V and J called. A part of the clones is gone; compared with another copy, unresolved V genes explain less than half, and the rest is unexplained. The D gene and trimming were derived from the DNA, and the V and J assignments and clone size from that table. The sample table shows around 130,000 clones, and about four fifths are seen once. Jointly, the top ten make up under 4.5% of the sample.

Overall study outcomes, separate from this receptor: According to a later analysis, TCR association rates differed among HLA loci, with DRB1 alleles showing the most associated TCRs and HLA-C alleles showing the fewest. In a later genetic analysis, a missense DCLRE1C variant was associated with V-gene and J-gene trimming of TCR beta chains, and the association was replicated in an independent cohort. A group of highly shared sequence variants was considered likely to be a technical artifact of the sequencing pipeline. A later analysis found that most CMV-associated TCR beta chains appeared HLA-restricted, with HLA associations seemingly driven largely by CMV exposure. Sequencing depth was assumed to be roughly uniform across donors in the presence/absence analyses, though that assumption may not hold. Because some donors lacked HLA typing at each locus, the association tests relied only on the typed subset. A few of the identified cytomegalovirus-associated TCR beta chains were confirmed in vitro to be specific for cytomegalovirus antigens. A further reported finding was that TCR beta sequences accurately predicted the HLA-A and HLA-B alleles for most subjects in the first cohort. A total of 164 TCR beta chains were listed by the study as associated with cytomegalovirus. According to a later analysis, parvovirus B19, influenza, CMV and Epstein-Barr virus appeared linked to several top co-occurrence clusters. At a false discovery rate of 0.05, a later analysis linked around 15,000 TCR beta sequences to specific HLA alleles. This cohort had only TCR beta chains sequenced, and the lack of alpha or paired-chain data limited which features could be detected. Because counts were too low, about 18 rarely observed V segments, including chromosome 9 orphons, were excluded from the earlier analysis of several hundred of the donors. A later analysis found that HLA-associated TCR beta chains were more clonally expanded and had lower generation probabilities than equally common non-associated chains. Linkage disequilibrium might explain the correlated functional status among segregating V segments, but an unknown experimental factor could not be excluded. In an earlier analysis of over 550 of the donors, most TCR beta V segments were observed in productive rearrangements about 90% or about 30% of the time, broadly matching IMGT annotations. In a later genetic analysis, fewer N-insertions in productive TCRs were reported among donors in an Asian-associated ancestry cluster than the approximately 670-donor mean. Some IMGT-functional V segments, including TRBV6-2 and TRBV6-3, could not be told apart with the 87-base-pair reads, so those segments were excluded. Most TCR sequences were observed very rarely across donors, whereas some public TCRs were present in many individuals. Cytomegalovirus status was reported to be diagnosed by the classifier with high specificity and sensitivity in both the original and validation cohorts. When HLA alleles, especially DR and DQ, strongly co-occurred, TCR associations were difficult to assign to individual alleles. The authors suggested that the approach could potentially be extended to other disease states and immunological phenotypes. For the cohort, immune exposure information was limited to CMV serostatus.

The source material was PBMCs. This TCR came from a woman aged 35 to 49 in good health and CMV-seronegative. This chain joins TRBV4-2 to TRBJ2-7, with TRBD2 as a weak D call on 7 bases. The nucleotides read TGTGCCAGCAGCCAAGCGGGGGGCAGAGACGAGCAGTACTTC. It translates as CASSQAGGRDEQYF.